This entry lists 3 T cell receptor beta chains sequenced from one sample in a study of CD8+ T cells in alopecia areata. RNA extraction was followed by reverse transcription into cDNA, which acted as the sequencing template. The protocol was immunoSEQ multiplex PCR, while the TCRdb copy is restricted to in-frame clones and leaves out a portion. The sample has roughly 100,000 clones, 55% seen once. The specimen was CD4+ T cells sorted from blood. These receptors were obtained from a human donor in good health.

The CDR3 spells CASSEYASSLASYEQYF. The DNA of the CDR3 is TGTGCCAGCAGTGAATATGCCAGTTCTTTAGCCTCCTACGAGCAGTACTTC. This rearrangement joins TRBV6-1 to TRBJ2-7; D unresolved. CDR3 length equals 17 residues. V gave up 2 bases and J gave up 0 bases, with 17 bases separating them. Germline-derived CDR1 and CDR2 are MNHNS and SASEGT.

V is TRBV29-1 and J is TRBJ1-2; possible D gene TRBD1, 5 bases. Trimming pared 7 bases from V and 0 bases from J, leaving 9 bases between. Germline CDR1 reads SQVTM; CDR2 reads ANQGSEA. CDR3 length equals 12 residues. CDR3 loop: CSAGYSNYGYTF. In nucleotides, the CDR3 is TGCAGCGCAGGGTACTCTAACTATGGCTACACCTTC.

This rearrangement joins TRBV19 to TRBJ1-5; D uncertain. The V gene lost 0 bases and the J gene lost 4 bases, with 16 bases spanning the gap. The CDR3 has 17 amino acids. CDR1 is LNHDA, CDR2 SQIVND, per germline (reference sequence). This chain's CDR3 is CASSIEGWASGNQPQHF. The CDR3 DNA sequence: TGTGCCAGTAGTATAGAGGGGTGGGCCTCTGGAAATCAGCCCCAGCATTTT.